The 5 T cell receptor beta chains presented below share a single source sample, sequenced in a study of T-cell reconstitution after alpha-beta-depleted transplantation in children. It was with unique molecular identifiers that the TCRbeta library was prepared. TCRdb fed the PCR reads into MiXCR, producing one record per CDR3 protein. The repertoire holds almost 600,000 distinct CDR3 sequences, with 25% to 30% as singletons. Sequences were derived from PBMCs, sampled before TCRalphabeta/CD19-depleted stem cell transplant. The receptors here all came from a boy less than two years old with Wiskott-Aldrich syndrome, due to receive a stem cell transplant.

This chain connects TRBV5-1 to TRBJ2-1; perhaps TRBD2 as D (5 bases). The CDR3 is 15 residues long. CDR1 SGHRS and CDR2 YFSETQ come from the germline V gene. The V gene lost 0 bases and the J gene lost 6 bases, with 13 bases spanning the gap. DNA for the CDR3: TGCGCCAGCAGCTTGGTGACTCCCCGGGGCAATGAGCAGTTCTTC. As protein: CASSLVTPRGNEQFF.

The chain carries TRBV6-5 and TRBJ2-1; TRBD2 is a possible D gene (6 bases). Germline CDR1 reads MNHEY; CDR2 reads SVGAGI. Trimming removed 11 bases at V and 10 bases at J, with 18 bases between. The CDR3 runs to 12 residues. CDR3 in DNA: TGTGCCCCCAAAACGTGGCGGGAAGAGCAGTTCTTC. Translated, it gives CAPKTWREEQFF.

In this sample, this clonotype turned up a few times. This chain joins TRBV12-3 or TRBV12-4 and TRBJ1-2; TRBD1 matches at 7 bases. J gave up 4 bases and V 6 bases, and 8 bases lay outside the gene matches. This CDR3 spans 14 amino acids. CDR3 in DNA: TGTGCCAGCAGGTTGACAGGGATGGGCTATGGCTACACCTTC. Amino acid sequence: CASRLTGMGYGYTF.

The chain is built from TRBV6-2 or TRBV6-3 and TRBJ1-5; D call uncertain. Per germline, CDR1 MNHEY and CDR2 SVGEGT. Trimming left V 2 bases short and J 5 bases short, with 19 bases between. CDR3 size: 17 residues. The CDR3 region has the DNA TGTGCCAGCAGTTACAAAATTCGCAGTCGGGGTGATCAGCCCCAGCATTTT. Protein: CASSYKIRSRGDQPQHF.

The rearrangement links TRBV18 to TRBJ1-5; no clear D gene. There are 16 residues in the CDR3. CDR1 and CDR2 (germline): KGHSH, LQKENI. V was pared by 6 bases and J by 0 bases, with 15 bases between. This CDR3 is CASSRNSAYSNQPQHF. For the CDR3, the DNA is TGTGCCAGCTCCCGTAACAGCGCCTATAGCAATCAGCCCCAGCATTTT.